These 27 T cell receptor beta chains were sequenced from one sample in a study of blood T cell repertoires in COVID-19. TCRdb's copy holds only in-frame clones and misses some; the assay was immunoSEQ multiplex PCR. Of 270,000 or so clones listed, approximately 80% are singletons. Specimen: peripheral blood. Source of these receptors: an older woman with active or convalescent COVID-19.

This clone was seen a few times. The CDR3 sequence: CATLGQVAEQYF. The CDR3 DNA is TGTGCCACCCTCGGACAGGTTGCCGAGCAGTACTTC. This chain uses TRBV2 with TRBJ2-7, with TRBD1 identical over 7 bases. CDR3 length: 12 amino acids. The V and J ends lost 10 bases and 6 bases, in that order; junction bases with no gene match: 9. CDR1 SNHLY and CDR2 FYNNEI come from the germline V gene.

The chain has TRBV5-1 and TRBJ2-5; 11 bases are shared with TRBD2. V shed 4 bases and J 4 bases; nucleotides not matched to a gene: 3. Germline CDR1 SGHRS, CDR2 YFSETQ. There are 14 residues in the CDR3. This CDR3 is CASSLTSGGETQYF. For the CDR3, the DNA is TGCGCCAGCAGCCTTACTAGCGGGGGAGAGACCCAGTACTTC.

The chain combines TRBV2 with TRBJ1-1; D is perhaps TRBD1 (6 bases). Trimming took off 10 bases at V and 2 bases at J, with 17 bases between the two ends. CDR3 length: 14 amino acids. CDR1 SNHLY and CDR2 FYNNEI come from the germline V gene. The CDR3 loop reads CATMRGGPNTEAFF. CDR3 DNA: TGTGCCACCATGCGGGGGGGGCCCAACACTGAAGCTTTCTTT.

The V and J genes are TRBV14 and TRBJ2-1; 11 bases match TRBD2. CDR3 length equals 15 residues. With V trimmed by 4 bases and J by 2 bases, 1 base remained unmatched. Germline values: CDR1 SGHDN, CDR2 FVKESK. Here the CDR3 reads CASSLSGGAYNEQFF. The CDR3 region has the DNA TGTGCCAGCAGCCTTAGCGGGGGGGCCTACAATGAGCAGTTCTTC.

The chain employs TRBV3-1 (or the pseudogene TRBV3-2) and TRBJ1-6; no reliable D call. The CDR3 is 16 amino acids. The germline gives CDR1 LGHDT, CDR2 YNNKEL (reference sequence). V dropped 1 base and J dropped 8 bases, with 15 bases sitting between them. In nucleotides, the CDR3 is TGTGCCAGCAGCCAAGGACAACCTACCCCCCATTCACCCCTCCACTTT. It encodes CASSQGQPTPHSPLHF.

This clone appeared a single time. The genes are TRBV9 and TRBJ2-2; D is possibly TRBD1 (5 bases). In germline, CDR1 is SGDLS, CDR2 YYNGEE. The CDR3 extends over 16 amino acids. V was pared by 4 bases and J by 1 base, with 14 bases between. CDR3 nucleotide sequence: TGTGCCAGCAGCAACCCCCCAGGGAAGAACACCGGGGAGCTGTTTTTT. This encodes CASSNPPGKNTGELFF. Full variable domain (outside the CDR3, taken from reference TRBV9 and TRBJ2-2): DSGVTQTPKHLITATGQRVTLRCSPRSGDLSVYWYQQSLDQGLQFLIQYYNGEERAKGNILERFSAQQFPDLHSELNLSSLELGDSALYFCASSNPPGKNTGELFFGEGSRLTVL.

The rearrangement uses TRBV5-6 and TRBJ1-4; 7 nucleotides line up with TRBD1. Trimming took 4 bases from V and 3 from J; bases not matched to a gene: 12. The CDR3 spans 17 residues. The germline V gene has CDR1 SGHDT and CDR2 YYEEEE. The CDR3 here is CASSRETGTVANEKLFF. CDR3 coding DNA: TGTGCCAGCAGCCGGGAGACCGGGACAGTGGCTAATGAAAAACTGTTTTTT.

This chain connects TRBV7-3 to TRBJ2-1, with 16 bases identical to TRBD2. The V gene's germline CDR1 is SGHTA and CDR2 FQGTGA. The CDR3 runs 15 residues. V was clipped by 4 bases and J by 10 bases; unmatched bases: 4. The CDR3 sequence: CASSSGLAGGLEQFF. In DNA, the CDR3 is TGTGCCAGCAGCTCGGGACTAGCGGGGGGGCTCGAGCAGTTCTTC.

CDR3 residues: CASSSLGGGEAFF. In DNA form, the CDR3 reads TGTGCCAGCAGCTCCCTGGGGGGTGGCGAAGCTTTCTTT. V is TRBV9 and J is TRBJ1-1; D perhaps matches TRBD1 (5 bases). Germline V gene lookup returns CDR1 SGDLS and CDR2 YYNGEE. This CDR3 has 13 amino acids. V was shortened by 4 bases and J by 8 bases, with 15 bases between the two germline ends.

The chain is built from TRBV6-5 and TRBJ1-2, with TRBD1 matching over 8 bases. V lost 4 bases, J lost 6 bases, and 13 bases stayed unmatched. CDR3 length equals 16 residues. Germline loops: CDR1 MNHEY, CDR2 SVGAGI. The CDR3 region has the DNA TGTGCCAGCAGTTCCGACGGACAGGGCCGGGGAAATGGCTACACCTTC. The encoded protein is CASSSDGQGRGNGYTF.

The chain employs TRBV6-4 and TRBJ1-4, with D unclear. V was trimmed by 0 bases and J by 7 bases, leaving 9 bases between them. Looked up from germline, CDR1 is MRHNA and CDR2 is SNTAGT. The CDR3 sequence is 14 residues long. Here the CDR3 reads CASSDSGRSEKLFF. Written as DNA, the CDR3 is TGTGCCAGCAGTGACTCAGGGAGGAGTGAAAAACTGTTTTTT.

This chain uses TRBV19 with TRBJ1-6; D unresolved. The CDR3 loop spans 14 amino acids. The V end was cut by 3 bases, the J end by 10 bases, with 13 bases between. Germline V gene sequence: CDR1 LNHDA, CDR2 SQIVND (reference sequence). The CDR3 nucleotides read TGTGCCAGTAGTATCGGGGTAGGAGTCTCACCCCTCCACTTT. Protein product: CASSIGVGVSPLHF.

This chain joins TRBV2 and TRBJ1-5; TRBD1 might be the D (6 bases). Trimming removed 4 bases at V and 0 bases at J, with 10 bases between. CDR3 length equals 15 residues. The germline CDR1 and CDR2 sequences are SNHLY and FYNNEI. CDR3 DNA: TGTGCCAGCAGTGGGGGGCCGTATAGCAATCAGCCCCAGCATTTT. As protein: CASSGGPYSNQPQHF.

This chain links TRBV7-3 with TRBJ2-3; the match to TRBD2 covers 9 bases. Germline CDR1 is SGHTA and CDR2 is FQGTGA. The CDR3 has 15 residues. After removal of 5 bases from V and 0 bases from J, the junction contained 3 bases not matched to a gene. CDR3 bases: TGTGCCAGCAGCCCCCTAGCGGGGAGCACAGATACGCAGTATTTT. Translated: CASSPLAGSTDTQYF.

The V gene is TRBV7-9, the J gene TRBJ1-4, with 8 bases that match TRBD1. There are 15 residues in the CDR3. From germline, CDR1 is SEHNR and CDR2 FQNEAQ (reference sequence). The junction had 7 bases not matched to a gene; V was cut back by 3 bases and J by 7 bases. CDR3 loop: CASSFLTGVGEKLFF. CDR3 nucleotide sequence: TGTGCCAGCAGCTTTCTGACAGGGGTGGGTGAAAAACTGTTTTTT.

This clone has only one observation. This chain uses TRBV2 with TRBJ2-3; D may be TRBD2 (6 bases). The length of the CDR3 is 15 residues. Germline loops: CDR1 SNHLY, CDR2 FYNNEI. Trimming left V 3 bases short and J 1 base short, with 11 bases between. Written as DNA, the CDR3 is TGTGCCAGCAGTGAGTTGGGCGGGGGCACAGATACGCAGTATTTT. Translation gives CASSELGGGTDTQYF.

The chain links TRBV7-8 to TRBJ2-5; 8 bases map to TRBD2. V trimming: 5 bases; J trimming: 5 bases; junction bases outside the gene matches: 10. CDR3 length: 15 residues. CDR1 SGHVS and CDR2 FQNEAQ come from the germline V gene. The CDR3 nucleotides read TGTGCCAGCAGCCCCGAACTAGCGGATTGGGAGACCCAGTACTTC. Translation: CASSPELADWETQYF.

This CDR3 reads CASSLTRGGDTQYF. In DNA, the CDR3 is TGTGCCAGCAGCTTAACTCGGGGGGGCGATACGCAGTATTTT. The chain is built from TRBV7-3 and TRBJ2-3, with 8 bases identical to TRBD2. This CDR3 has 14 residues. Germline lookup yields CDR1 SGHTA and CDR2 FQGTGA. Germline trimming cut 0 bases from V and 6 bases from J; bases unmatched to any gene: 2.

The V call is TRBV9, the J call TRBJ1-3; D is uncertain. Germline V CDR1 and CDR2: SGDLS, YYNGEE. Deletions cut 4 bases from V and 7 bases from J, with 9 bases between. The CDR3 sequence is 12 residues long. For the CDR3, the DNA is TGTGCCAGCAGCCTAACCGAGAACACCATATATTTT. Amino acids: CASSLTENTIYF.

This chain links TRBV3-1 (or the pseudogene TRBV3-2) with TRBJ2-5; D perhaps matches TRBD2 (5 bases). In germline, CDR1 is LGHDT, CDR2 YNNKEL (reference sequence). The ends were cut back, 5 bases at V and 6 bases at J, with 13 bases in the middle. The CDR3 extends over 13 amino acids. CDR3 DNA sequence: TGTGCCAGCAGCACGGACTTGCGAAAGACCCAGTACTTC. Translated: CASSTDLRKTQYF.

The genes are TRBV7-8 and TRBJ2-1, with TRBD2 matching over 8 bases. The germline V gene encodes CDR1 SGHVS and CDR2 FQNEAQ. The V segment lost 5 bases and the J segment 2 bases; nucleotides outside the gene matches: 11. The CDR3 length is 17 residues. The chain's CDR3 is CASSARRGGGTYNEQFF. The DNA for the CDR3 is TGTGCCAGCAGCGCTCGACGGGGGGGCGGGACCTACAATGAGCAGTTCTTC.

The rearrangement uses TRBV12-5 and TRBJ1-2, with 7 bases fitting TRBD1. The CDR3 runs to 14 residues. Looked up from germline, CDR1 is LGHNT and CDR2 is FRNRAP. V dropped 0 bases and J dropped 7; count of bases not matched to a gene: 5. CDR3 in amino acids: CASGLVDRAGGYTF. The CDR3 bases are TGTGCTAGTGGTTTGGTCGACAGGGCGGGTGGCTACACCTTC.

The CDR3 spells CASPAGWGGGYEQYF. CDR3 bases: TGTGCCAGCCCCGCCGGGTGGGGCGGCGGCTACGAGCAGTACTTC. This sequence joins TRBV5-8 and TRBJ2-7, with D perhaps TRBD1 (5 bases). Germline CDR1 SGHTS, CDR2 YDEGEE. The V gene lost 7 bases and the J gene lost 3 bases, with 20 bases spanning the gap. The CDR3 runs to 15 residues.

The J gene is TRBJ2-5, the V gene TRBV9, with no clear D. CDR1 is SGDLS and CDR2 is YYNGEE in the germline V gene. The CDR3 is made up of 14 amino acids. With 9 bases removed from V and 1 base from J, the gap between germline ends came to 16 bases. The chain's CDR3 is CAKASEYFQETQYF. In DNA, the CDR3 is TGTGCCAAGGCTAGTGAGTACTTCCAAGAGACCCAGTACTTC.

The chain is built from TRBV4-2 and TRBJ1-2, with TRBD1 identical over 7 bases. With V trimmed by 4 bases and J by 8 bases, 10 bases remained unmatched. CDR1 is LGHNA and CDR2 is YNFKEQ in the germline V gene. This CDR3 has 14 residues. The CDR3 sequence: CASSPLGGGRGYTF. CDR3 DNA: TGTGCCAGCAGCCCCCTTGGAGGGGGCAGGGGCTACACCTTC.

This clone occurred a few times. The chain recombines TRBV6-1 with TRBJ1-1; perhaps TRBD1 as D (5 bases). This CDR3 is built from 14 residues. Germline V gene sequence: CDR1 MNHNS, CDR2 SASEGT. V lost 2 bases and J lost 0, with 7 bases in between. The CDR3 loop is CASSEWGMNTEAFF. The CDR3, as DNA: TGTGCCAGCAGTGAATGGGGCATGAACACTGAAGCTTTCTTT.

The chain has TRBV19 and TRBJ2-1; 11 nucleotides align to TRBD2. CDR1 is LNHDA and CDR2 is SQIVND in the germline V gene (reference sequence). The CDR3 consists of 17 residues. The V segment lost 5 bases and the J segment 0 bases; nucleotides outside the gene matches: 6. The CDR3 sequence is CASSLLAGGASYNEQFF. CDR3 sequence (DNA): TGTGCCAGTAGTCTATTAGCGGGGGGGGCCTCCTACAATGAGCAGTTCTTC.